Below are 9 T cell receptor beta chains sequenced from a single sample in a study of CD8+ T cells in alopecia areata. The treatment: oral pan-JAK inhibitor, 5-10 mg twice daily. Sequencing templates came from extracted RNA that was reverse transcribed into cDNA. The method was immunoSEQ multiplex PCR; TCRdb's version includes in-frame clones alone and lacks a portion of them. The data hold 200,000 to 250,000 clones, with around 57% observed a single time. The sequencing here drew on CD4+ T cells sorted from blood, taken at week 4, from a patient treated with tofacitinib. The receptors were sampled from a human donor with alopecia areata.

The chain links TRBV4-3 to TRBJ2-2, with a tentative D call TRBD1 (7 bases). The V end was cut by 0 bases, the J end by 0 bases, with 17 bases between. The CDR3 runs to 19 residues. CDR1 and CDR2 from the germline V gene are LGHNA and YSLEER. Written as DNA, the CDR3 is TGCGCCAGCAGCCAAGAAGGGATCGGAGGGGGCGCGAACACCGGGGAGCTGTTTTTT. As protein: CASSQEGIGGGANTGELFF.

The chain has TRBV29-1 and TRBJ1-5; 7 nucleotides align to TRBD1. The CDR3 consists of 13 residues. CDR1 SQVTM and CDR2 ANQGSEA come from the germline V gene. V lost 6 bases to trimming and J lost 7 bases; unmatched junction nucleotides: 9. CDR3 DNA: TGCAGCGTAGCACAGGGGTGGGGACAGCCCCAGCATTTT. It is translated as CSVAQGWGQPQHF.

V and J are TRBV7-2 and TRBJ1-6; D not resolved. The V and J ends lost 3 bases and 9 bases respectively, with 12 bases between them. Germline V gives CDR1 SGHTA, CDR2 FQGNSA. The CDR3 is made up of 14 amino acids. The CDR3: CASSLVPEGSPLHF. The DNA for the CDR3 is TGTGCCAGCAGCTTGGTACCCGAGGGTTCACCCCTCCACTTT.

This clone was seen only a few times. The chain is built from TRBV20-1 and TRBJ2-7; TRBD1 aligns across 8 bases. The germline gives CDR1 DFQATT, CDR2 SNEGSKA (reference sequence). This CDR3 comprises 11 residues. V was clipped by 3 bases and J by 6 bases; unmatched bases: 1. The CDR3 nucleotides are TGCAGTGCTAGGGACAGGGCCGAGCAGTACTTC. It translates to CSARDRAEQYF.

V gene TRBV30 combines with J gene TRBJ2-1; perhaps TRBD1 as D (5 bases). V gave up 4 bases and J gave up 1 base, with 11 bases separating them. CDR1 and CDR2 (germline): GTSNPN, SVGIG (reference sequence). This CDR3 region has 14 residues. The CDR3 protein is CAWTPGFSYNEQFF. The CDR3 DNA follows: TGTGCCTGGACTCCAGGGTTTTCCTACAATGAGCAGTTCTTC.

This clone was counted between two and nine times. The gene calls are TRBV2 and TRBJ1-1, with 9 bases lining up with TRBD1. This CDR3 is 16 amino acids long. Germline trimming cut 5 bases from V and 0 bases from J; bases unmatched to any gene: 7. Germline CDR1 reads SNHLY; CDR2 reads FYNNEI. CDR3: CASSWDRVLMNTEAFF. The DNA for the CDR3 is TGTGCCAGCAGTTGGGACAGGGTACTCATGAACACTGAAGCTTTCTTT.

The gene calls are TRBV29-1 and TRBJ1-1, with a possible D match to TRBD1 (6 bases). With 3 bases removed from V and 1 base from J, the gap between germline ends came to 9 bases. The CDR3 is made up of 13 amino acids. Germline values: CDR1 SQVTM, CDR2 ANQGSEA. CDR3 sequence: CSVDDRTNTEAFF. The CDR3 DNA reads TGCAGCGTTGACGACAGGACGAACACTGAAGCTTTCTTT.

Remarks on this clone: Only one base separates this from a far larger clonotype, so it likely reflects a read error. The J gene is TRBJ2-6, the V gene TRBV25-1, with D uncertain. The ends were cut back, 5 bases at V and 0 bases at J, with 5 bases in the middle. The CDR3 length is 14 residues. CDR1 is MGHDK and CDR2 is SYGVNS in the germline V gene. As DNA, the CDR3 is TGTGCCAGCAGTACACTCTCTGGGGCCAACGTCCTGACTTTC. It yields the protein CASSTLSGANVLTF.

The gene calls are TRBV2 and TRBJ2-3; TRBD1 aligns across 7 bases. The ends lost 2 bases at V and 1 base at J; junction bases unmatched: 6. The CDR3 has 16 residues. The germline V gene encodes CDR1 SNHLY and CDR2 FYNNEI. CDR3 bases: TGTGCCAGCAGTGAACACGGACAGGAAGGCACAGATACGCAGTATTTT. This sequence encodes CASSEHGQEGTDTQYF.